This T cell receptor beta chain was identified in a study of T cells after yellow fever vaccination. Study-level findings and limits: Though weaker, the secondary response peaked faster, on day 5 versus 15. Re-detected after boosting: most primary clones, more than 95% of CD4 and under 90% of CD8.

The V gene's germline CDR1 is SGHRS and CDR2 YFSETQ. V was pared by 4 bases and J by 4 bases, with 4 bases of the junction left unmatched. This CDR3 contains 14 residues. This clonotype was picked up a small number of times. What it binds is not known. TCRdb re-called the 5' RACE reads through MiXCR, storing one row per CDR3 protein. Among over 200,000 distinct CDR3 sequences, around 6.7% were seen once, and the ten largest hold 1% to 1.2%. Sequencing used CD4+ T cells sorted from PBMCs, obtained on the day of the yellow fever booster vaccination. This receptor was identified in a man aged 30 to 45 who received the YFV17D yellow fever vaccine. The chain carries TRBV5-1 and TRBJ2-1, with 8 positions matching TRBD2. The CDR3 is CASSGIAGYNEQFF. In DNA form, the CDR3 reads TGCGCCAGCAGCGGAATAGCGGGGTACAATGAGCAGTTCTTC.